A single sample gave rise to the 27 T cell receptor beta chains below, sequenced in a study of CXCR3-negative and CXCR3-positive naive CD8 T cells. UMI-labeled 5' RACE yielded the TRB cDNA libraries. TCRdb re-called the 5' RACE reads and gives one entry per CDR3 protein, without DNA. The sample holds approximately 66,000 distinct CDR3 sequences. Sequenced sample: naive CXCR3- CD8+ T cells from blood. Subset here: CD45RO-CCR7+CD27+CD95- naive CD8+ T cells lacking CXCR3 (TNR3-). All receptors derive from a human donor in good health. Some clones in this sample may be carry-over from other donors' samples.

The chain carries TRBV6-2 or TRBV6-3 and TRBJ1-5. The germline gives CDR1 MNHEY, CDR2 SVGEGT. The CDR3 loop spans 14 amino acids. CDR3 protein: CASSQDIENQPQHF.

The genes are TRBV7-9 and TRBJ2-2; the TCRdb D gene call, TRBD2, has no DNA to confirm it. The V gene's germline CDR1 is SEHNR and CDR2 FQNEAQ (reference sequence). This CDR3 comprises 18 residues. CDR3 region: CASSPAAGVAIAVWELFF.

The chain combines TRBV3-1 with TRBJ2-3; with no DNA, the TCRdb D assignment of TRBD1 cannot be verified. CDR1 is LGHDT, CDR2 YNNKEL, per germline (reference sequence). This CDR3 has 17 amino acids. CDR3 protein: CASSQNRQGWGTDTQYF.

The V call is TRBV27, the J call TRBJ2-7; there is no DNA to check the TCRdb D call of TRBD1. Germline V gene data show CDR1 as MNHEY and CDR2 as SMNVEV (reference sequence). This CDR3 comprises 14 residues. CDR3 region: CASSLRTASYEQYF.

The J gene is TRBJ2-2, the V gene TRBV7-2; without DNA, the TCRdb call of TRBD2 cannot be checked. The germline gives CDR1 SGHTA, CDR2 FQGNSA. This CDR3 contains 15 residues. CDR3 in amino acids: CASSPLVQTGGELFF.

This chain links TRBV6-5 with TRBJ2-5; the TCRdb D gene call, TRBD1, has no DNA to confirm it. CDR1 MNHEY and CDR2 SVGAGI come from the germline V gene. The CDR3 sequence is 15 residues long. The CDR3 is CASSYSVSGGETQYF.

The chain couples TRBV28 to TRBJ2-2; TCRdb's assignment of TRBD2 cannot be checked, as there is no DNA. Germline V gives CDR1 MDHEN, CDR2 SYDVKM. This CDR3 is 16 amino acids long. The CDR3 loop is CASSPQLAGYTGELFF.

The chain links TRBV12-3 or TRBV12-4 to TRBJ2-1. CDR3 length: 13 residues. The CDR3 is CASSLGLASEQFF.

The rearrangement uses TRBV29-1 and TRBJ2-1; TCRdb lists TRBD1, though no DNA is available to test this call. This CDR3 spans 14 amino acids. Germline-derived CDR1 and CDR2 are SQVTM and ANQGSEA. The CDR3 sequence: CSVGTSSSYNEQFF.

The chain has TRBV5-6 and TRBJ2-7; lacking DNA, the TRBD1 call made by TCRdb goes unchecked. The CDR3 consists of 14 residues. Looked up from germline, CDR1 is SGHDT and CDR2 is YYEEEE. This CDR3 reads CASSFDSGGYEQYF.

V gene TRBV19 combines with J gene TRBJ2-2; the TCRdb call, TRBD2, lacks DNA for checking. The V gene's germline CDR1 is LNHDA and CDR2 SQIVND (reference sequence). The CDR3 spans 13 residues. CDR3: CATSPGGTGELFF.

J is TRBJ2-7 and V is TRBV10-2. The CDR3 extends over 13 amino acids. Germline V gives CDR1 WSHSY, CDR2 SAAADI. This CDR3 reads CASTEIGFTEQYF.

CDR3 sequence: CASSSATEDSPLHF. The chain links TRBV7-9 to TRBJ1-6; TCRdb selects TRBD1, and the lack of DNA leaves this call unchecked. CDR3 length: 14 residues. Germline V CDR1 and CDR2: SEHNR, FQNEAQ (reference sequence).

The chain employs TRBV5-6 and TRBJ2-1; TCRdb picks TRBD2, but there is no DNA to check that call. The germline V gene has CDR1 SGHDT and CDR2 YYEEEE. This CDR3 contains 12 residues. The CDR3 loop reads CASSFQAAEQFF.

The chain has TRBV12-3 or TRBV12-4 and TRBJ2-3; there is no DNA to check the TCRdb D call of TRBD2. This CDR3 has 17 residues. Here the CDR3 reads CASSLPWTSGEGDTQYF.

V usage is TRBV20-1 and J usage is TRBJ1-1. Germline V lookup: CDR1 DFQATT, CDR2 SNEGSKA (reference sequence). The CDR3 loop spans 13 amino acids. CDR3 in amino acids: CSSKTVENTEAFF.

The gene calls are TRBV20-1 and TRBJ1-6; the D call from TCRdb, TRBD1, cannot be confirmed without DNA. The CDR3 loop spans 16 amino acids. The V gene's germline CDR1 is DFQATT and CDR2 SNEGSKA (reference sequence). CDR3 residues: CSARDLGQGDNSPLHF.

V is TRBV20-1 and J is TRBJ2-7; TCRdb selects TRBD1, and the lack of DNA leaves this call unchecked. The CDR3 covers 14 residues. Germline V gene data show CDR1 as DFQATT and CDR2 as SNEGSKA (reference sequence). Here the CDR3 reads CSASAPGQYYEQYF.

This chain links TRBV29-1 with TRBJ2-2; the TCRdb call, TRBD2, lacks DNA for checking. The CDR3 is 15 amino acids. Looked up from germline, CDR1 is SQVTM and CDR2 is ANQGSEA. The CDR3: CSVEDIAGAPGELFF.

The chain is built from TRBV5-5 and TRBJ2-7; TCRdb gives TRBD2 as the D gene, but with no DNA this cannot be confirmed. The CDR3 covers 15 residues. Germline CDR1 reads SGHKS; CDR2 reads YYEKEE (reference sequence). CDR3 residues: CASSSTGGGIYEQYF.

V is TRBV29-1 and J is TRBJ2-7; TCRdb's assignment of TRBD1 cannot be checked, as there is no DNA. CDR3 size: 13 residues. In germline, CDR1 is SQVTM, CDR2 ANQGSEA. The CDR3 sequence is CSVPDTISYGQYF.

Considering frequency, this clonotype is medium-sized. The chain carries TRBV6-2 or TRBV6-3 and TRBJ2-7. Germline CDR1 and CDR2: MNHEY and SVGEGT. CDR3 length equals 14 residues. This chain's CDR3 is CASSYEPSAYEQYF.

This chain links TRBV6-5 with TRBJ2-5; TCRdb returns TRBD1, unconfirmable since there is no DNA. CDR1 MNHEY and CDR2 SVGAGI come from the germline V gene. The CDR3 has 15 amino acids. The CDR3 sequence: CASSYSGTGGETQYF.

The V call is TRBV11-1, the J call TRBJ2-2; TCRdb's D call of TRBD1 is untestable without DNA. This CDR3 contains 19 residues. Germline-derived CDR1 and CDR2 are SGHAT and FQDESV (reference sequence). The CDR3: CASSPNLGTQNANTGELFF.

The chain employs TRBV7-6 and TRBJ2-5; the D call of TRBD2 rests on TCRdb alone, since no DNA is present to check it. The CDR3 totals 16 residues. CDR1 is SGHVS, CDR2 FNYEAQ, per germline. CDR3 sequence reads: CASSPLRSGGQETQYF.

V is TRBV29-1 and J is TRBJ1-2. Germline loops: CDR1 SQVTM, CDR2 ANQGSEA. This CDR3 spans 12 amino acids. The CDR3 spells CSVVFGDYGYTF.

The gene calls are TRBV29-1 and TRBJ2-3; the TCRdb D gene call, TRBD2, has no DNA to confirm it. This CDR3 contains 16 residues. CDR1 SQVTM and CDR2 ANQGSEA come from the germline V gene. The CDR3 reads CSVEEDGLAGTDTQYF.